This T cell receptor beta chain emerged from a study of blood T cell repertoires in COVID-19 (dated by TCRdb to 2019 to 2021). For the study in its entirety: Samples covering the acute and convalescent phases of COVID-19 were provided by collaborators in the United States, Italy and Spain. Subjects who had been exposed to COVID-19, were actively infected with it, or had recovered from it provided the deeply sampled blood TCRbeta repertoires that made up the dataset. The material from the prospective study consisted of cDNA or gDNA derived from T cells, B-cell-depleted T cells, or PBMCs. The repertoires were released in a freely available public database meant as a resource for research on the immune response to SARS-CoV-2. Where available, HLA class I and class II types were taken from metadata supplied by the sample provider and were not determined by assay-based typing. A de-identified subject ID, COVID-19 status, age in years and sex were almost always included in the sample metadata. The samples were drawn from two sources: the first 160 participants of the ongoing ImmuneRACE study, and fewer than 1,500 subjects contributed by 6 global collaborators.

TCRbeta CDR3 regions were amplified from genomic DNA by means of the immunoSEQ Assay, a bias-controlled multiplex PCR. The original pipeline was this. The number of nucleated cells in each sample was estimated from the amplification of reference gene primers within the assay. To quantify the absolute abundance of each unique TCRbeta CDR3 rearrangement, sequence reads were collapsed and filtered. For each sample, productive Simpson clonality was calculated as the square root of Simpson's diversity index across productive rearrangements. The table was pulled from immuneACCESS by TCRdb, which kept in-frame rearrangements only. Such tables lose some clones; where checked, under half of the loss comes from unresolved V genes, and the rest has no known cause. The DNA was the basis for D and trimming; V, J and clone size are from that table. This sample comprises about 380,000 clones, more than 70% of them detected only once. Of the sample, 1.2% falls within the top ten clones.

The paper's findings and limits, for the study overall: Clinical and demographic metadata were provided uncurated, with the amount varying by source and participant.

Enrolling through a virtual design, the prospective study's participants ranged in age from roughly 18 to 89 years and lived across 24 United States geographic areas. Cohort assignment in the prospective study relied on participant-reported clinical history from a screening survey and a study questionnaire. ImmuneRACE Cohort 3 recovered participants were defined by two consecutive negative NP/OP PCR tests, healthcare professional clearance, or symptom resolution. Mobile phlebotomists in the prospective study collected whole blood, serum and a nasopharyngeal or oropharyngeal swab from every participant. Prospective study participants could optionally give additional blood draws and questionnaires over an approximately two-month period. Before DNA extraction, blood samples from the prospective study were shipped at room temperature or frozen. As regards this clone: Its binding antigen is unknown. No qualities accompany the bases; no much larger clone lies one base away.

The sequence was obtained from a woman aged 18-35 years who had recovered from COVID-19. The sequencing sample was made of PBMCs or T cells enriched from blood (not recorded which).

The DNA sequence follows: TGTGCCAGCACCACTTATTCTAGCGGGAGCCAGTACTTC. It specifies CASTTYSSGSQYF. Recombination joined TRBV7-2 with TRBJ2-7; a stretch of 10 junction bases matches TRBD2. CDR1 and CDR2 (SGHTA, FQGNSA) derive from the germline V gene. From V the trimming removes 7 bases and from J it removes 10 bases, while the gene matches leave 10 bases of the junction unaccounted for. Including cysteine and phenylalanine, the CDR3 has 13 amino acids. Just CDR3 DNA is preserved here, 39 bases in frame from base 1. When the CDR3 is completed using the reference TRBV7-2 and TRBJ2-7 genes on either side, the full variable domain is GAGVSQSPSNKVTEKGKDVELRCDPISGHTALYWYRQSLGQGLEFLIYFQGNSAPDKSGLPSDRFSAERTGGSVSTLTIQRTQQEDSAVYLCASTTYSSGSQYFGPGTRLTVT.